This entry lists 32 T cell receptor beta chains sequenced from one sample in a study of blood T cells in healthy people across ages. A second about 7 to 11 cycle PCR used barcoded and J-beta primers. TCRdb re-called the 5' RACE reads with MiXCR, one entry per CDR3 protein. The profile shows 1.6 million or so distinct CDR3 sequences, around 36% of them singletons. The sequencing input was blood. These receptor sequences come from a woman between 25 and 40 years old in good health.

CDR3: CASSEWGRNTEAFF. DNA of the CDR3: TGTGCCAGCAGTGAATGGGGCCGGAACACTGAAGCTTTCTTT. V is TRBV6-1 and J is TRBJ1-1, with a possible D match to TRBD1 (5 bases). There are 14 residues in the CDR3. CDR1 and CDR2 from the germline V gene are MNHNS and SASEGT. Trimming shortened V by 2 bases and J by 1 base, and 8 bases separated the two germline ends.

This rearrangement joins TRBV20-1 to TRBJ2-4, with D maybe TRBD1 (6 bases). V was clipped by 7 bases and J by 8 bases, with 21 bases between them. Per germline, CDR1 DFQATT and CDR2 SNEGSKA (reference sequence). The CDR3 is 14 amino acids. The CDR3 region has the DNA TGCAGTGTCTTCCCCGAGAGGGACATGGACATTCAGTACTTC. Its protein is CSVFPERDMDIQYF.

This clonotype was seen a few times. The CDR3 DNA sequence: TGTGCCAGCAGCCCTGTTACAGAGTTTAACTACGAGCAGTACTTC. Translating it yields CASSPVTEFNYEQYF. J is TRBJ2-7 and V is TRBV7-9; D uncertain. The germline V and J ends were trimmed by 5 bases and 3 bases, with 17 bases remaining between them. The CDR3 totals 15 residues. Looked up from germline, CDR1 is SEHNR and CDR2 is FQNEAQ (reference sequence).

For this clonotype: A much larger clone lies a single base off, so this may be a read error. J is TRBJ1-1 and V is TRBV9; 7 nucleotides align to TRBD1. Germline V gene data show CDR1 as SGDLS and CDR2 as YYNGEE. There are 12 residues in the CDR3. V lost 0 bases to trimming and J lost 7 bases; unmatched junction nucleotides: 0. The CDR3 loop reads CASSVGDSEAFF. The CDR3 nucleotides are TGTGCCAGCAGCGTAGGGGACAGTGAAGCTTTCTTT.

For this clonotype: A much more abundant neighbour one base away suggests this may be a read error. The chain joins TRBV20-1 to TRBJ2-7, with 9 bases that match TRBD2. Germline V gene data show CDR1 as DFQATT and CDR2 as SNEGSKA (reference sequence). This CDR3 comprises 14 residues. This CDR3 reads CSTSPSGTWREQYF. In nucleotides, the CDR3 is TGCAGTACTAGCCCTAGCGGGACATGGCGCGAGCAGTACTTC.

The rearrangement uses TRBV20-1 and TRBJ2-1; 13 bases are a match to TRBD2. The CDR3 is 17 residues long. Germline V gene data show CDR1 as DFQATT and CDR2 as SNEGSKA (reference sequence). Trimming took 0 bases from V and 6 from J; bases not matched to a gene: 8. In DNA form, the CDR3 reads TGCAGTGCTAGAGATCCCACTAGCGGGGGGGCTGGCAATGAGCAGTTCTTC. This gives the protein CSARDPTSGGAGNEQFF.

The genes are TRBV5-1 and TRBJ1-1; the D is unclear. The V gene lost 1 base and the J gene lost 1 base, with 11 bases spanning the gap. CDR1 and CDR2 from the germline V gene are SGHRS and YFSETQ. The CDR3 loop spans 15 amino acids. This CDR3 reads CASSLRKGPNTEAFF. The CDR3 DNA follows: TGCGCCAGCAGCTTGCGGAAAGGCCCGAACACTGAAGCTTTCTTT.

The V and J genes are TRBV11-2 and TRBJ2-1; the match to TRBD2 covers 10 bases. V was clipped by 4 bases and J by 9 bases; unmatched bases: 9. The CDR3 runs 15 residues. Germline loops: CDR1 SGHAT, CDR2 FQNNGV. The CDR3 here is CASSSRGTSVGEQFF. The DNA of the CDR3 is TGTGCCAGCAGCTCCCGAGGGACTAGCGTCGGTGAGCAGTTCTTC.

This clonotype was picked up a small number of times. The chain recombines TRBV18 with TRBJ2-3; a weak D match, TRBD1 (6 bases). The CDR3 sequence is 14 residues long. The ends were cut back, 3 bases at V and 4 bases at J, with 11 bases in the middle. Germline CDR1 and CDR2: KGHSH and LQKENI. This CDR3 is CASSPDRRSDTQYF. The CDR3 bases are TGTGCCAGCTCACCCGACAGGCGTTCAGATACGCAGTATTTT.

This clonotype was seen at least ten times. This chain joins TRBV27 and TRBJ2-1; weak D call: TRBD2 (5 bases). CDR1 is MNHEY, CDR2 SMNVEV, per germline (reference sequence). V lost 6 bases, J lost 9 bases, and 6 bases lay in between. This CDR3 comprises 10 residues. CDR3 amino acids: CASRDCEQFF. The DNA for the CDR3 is TGTGCCAGCAGGGACTGTGAGCAGTTCTTC.

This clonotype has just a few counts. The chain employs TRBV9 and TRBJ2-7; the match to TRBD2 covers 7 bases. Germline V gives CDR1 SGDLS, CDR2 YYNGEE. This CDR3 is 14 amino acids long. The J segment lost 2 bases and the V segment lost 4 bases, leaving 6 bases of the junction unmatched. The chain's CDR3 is CASSLGTMPYEQYF. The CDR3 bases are TGTGCCAGCAGCCTAGGGACTATGCCCTACGAGCAGTACTTC.

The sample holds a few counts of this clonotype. CDR3 nucleotides: TGTGCCAGCAGGATTCCGTCGGGACTAGCGGGGGGCCGCGAGCAGTACTTC. This gives the protein CASRIPSGLAGGREQYF. V usage is TRBV3-1 and J usage is TRBJ2-7, with 15 bases matching TRBD2. Germline V CDR1 and CDR2: LGHDT, YNNKEL (reference sequence). CDR3 length equals 17 residues. The V segment lost 6 bases and the J segment 6 bases; nucleotides outside the gene matches: 12.

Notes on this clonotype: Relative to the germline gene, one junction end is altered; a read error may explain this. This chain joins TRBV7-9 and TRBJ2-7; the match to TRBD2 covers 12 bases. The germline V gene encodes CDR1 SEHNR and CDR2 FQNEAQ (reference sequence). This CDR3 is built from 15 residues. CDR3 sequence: CAGSLTSGSSHEQYF. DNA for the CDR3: TGTGCCGGCAGCTTGACTAGCGGGAGCTCTCACGAGCAGTACTTC.

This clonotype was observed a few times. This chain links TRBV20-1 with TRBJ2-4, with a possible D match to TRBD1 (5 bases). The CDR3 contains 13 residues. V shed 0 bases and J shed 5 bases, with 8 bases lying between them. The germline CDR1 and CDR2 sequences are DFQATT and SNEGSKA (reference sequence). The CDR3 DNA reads TGCAGTGCTAGAGAAGACAGTCAAAACATTCAGTACTTC. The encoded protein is CSAREDSQNIQYF.

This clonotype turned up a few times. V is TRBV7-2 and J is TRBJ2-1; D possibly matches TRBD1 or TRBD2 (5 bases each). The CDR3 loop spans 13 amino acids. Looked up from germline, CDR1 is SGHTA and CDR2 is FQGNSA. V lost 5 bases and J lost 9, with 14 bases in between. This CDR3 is CASSPGGRGEQFF. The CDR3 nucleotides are TGTGCCAGCAGCCCTGGGGGAAGGGGTGAGCAGTTCTTC.

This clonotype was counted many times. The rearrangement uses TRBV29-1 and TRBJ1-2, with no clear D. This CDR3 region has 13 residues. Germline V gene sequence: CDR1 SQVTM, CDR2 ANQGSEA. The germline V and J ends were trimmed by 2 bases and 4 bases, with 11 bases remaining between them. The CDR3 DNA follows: TGCAGCGTTGAATCCGGGGAACTCTATGGCTACACCTTC. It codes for CSVESGELYGYTF.

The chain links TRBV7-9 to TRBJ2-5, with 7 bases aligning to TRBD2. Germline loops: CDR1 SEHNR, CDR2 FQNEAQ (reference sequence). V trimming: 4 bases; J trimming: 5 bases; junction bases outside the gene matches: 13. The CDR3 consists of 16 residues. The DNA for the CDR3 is TGTGCCAGCAGCTCCTTGGAGGGACTAACGGGGGAGACCCAGTACTTC. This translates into CASSSLEGLTGETQYF.

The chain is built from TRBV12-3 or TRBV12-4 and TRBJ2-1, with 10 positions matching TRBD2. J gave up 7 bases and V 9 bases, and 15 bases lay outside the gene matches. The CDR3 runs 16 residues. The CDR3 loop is CASVVYKREGRNEQFF. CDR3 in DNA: TGTGCCAGTGTAGTTTACAAGCGGGAGGGCCGGAATGAGCAGTTCTTC.

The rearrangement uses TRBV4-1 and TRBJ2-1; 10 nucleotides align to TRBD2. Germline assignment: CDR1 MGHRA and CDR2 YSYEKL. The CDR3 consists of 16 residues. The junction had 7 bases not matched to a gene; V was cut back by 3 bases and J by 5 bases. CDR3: CASSHLRAGGDNEQFF. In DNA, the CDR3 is TGCGCCAGCAGCCACCTTCGAGCGGGGGGGGACAATGAGCAGTTCTTC.

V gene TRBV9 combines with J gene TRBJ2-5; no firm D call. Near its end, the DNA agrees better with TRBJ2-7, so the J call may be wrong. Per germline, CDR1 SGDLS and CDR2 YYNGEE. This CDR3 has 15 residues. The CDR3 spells CASSVDTGLHDEQYF. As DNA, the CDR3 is TGTGCCAGCAGCGTAGATACGGGTCTTCATGACGAGCAGTACTTC.

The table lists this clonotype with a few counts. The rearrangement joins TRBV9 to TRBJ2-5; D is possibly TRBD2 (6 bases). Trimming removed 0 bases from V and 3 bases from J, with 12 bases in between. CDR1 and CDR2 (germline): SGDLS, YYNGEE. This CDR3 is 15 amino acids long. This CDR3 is CASSVAGLPEETQYF. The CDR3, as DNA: TGTGCCAGCAGCGTAGCCGGACTACCAGAAGAGACCCAGTACTTC.

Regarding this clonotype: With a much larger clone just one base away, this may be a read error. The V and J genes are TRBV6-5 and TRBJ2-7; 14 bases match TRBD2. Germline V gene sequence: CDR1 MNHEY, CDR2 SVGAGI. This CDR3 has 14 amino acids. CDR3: CAGSTGLAGGEQYF. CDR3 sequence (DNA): TGTGCCGGCAGTACCGGACTAGCGGGAGGCGAGCAGTACTTC.

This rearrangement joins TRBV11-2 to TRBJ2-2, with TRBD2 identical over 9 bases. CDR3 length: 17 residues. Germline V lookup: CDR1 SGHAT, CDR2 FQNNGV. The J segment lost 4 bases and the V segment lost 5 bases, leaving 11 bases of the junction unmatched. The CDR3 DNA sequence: TGTGCCAGCAGCCCCGAGTTGGGAGCGGGGGGCACCGGGGAGCTGTTTTTT. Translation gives CASSPELGAGGTGELFF.

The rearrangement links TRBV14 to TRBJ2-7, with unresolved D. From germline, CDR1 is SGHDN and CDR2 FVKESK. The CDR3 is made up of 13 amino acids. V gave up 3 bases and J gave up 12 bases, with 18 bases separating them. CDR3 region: CASSQDRAETLYF. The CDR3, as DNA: TGTGCCAGCAGCCAGGACCGGGCAGAGACCCTGTACTTC.

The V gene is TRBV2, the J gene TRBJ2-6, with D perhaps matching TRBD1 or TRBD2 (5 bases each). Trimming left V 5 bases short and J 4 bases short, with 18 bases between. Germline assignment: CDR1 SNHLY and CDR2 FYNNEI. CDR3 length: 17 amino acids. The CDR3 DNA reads TGTGCCAGCAGTCAACACGGGAAGGGGCGGGGGGCCAACGTCCTGACTTTC. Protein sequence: CASSQHGKGRGANVLTF.

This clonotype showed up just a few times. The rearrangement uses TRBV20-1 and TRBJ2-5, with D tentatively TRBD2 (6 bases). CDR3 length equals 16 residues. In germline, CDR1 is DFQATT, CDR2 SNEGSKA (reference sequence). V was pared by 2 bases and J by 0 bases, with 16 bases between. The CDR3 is CSARPYSGKYQETQYF. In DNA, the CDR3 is TGCAGTGCTAGACCGTATAGCGGAAAGTACCAAGAGACCCAGTACTTC.

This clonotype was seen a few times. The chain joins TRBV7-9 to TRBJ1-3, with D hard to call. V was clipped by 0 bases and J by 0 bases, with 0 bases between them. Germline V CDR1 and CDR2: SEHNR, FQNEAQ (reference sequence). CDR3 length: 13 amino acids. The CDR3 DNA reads TGTGCCAGCAGCTTAGCCTCTGGAAACACCATATATTTT. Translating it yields CASSLASGNTIYF.

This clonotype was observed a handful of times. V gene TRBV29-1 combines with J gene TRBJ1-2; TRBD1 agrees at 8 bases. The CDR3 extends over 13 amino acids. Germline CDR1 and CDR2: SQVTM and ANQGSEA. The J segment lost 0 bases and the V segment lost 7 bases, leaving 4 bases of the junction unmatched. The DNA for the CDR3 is TGCAGCGCCGGGACAGGATCTAACTATGGCTACACCTTC. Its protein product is CSAGTGSNYGYTF.

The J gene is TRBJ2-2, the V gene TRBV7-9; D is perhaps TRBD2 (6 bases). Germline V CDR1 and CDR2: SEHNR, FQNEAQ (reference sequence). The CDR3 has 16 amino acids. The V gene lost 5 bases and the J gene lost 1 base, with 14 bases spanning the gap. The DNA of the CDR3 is TGTGCCAGCAGCCTCCTGCTGGGGGGGAACACCGGGGAGCTGTTTTTT. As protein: CASSLLLGGNTGELFF. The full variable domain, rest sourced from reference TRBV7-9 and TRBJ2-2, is DTGVSQNPRHKITKRGQNVTFRCDPISEHNRLYWYRQTLGQGPEFLTYFQNEAQLEKSRLLSDRFSAERPKGSFSTLEIQRTEQGDSAMYLCASSLLLGGNTGELFFGEGSRLTVL.

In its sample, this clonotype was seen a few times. The CDR3 DNA is TGTGCCAGCAGCGCCCGACTAGCGGGAGGTGATGAGCAGTTCTTC. Its translation: CASSARLAGGDEQFF. The chain carries TRBV11-2 and TRBJ2-1; 13 bases match TRBD2. The CDR3 is made up of 15 amino acids. V lost 5 bases to trimming and J lost 8 bases; unmatched junction nucleotides: 6. Germline V gene sequence: CDR1 SGHAT, CDR2 FQNNGV.

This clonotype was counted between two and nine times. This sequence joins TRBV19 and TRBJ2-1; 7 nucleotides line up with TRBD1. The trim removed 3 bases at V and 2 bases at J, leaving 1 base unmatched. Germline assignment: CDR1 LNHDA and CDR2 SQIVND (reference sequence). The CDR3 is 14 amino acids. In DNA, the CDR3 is TGTGCCAGTAGTATCGGGACAGCCTACAATGAGCAGTTCTTC. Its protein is CASSIGTAYNEQFF.

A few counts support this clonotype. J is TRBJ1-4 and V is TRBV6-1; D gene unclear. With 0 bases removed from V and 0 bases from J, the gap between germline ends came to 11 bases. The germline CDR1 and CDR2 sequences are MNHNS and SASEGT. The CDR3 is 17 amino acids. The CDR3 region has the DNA TGTGCCAGCAGTGAAGCCTGGACCGGGGCAACTAATGAAAAACTGTTTTTT. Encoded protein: CASSEAWTGATNEKLFF.